The 31 T cell receptor beta chains below come from one sample, sequenced in a study of blood T cell repertoires in COVID-19. Sequencing used immunoSEQ multiplex PCR; TCRdb keeps in-frame clones, though not all of them. The sample lists about 200,000 clones, roughly 88% occurring once. Sequencing used peripheral blood. These receptor sequences come from a man aged 50 or older with COVID-19, enrolled during active disease.

This sequence joins TRBV5-6 and TRBJ1-2; TRBD1 matches 8 bases. Looked up from germline, CDR1 is SGHDT and CDR2 is YYEEEE. The CDR3 length is 15 residues. Unmatched junction bases numbered 7, after V lost 3 bases and J lost 3 bases. CDR3 DNA: TGTGCCAGCAGCTCCAGGGGGCGTGTGGACTATGGCTACACCTTC. Amino acid sequence: CASSSRGRVDYGYTF.

V usage is TRBV5-1 and J usage is TRBJ2-7, with 7 bases fitting TRBD1. V dropped 6 bases and J dropped 5; count of bases not matched to a gene: 8. This CDR3 is 13 amino acids long. CDR1 is SGHRS and CDR2 is YFSETQ in the germline V gene. The CDR3 sequence is CASMVAGGDEQYF. The CDR3 DNA sequence: TGCGCCAGCATGGTGGCAGGGGGAGACGAGCAGTACTTC.

This clone was seen only a few times. The chain combines TRBV10-3 with TRBJ1-2, with 8 bases fitting TRBD1. Germline V gives CDR1 ENHRY, CDR2 SYGVKD. This CDR3 spans 15 amino acids. J lost 3 bases, V lost 3 bases, and 6 bases had no gene match. CDR3 nucleotides: TGTGCCATCAGTGATCCTCCGACAGGGGACTATGGCTACACCTTC. Its translation is CAISDPPTGDYGYTF.

This chain uses TRBV6-5 with TRBJ2-5; weak D call: TRBD2 (6 bases). The V gene lost 2 bases and the J gene lost 6 bases, with 19 bases spanning the gap. Germline-derived CDR1 and CDR2 are MNHEY and SVGAGI. The CDR3 is made up of 16 amino acids. The DNA for the CDR3 is TGTGCCAGCAGTTACGAGGTCGGGAGCGGTCGTCAGACCCAGTACTTC. It translates to CASSYEVGSGRQTQYF.

This clone was observed once. The junction differs from germline at one of its ends, possibly a read error. This rearrangement joins TRBV29-1 to TRBJ1-1; 7 positions match TRBD1. Per the germline V gene, CDR1 is SQVTM and CDR2 is ANQGSEA. This CDR3 region has 15 residues. CDR3 nucleotide sequence: TGCAGCGTCGAAGGGAGGGGGCAGGCGAACACTGAAGCTTTCTTT. This translates into CSVEGRGQANTEAFF.

The chain joins TRBV5-5 to TRBJ2-4; a weak D match, TRBD1 (5 bases). The CDR3 consists of 15 residues. Trimming removed 3 bases from V and 5 bases from J, with 15 bases in between. From germline, CDR1 is SGHKS and CDR2 YYEKEE (reference sequence). For the CDR3, the DNA is TGTGCCAGCAGCTCCATCCAGTGGGGCCAAAACATTCAGTACTTC. Translation gives CASSSIQWGQNIQYF. Full variable domain (rest looked up from reference TRBV5-5 and TRBJ2-4): DAGVTQSPTHLIKTRGQQVTLRCSPISGHKSVSWYQQVLGQGPQFIFQYYEKEERGRGNFPDRFSARQFPNYSSELNVNALLLGDSALYLCASSSIQWGQNIQYFGAGTRLSVL.

The chain combines TRBV2 with TRBJ2-5; possible D gene TRBD2, 5 bases. This CDR3 is built from 11 residues. The V gene's germline CDR1 is SNHLY and CDR2 FYNNEI. The ends were cut back, 8 bases at V and 4 bases at J, with 8 bases in the middle. The CDR3 loop reads CASRGGETQYF. In nucleotides, the CDR3 is TGTGCCAGCCGAGGAGGAGAGACCCAGTACTTC.

V is TRBV9 and J is TRBJ2-1; maybe TRBD2 (5 bases). V was clipped by 0 bases and J by 5 bases, with 9 bases between them. Looked up from germline, CDR1 is SGDLS and CDR2 is YYNGEE. The CDR3 contains 14 residues. CDR3 region: CASSVGSGDNEQFF. The CDR3 bases are TGTGCCAGCAGCGTAGGGTCCGGGGACAATGAGCAGTTCTTC. The variable domain in full, completed from reference TRBV9 and TRBJ2-1, reads DSGVTQTPKHLITATGQRVTLRCSPRSGDLSVYWYQQSLDQGLQFLIQYYNGEERAKGNILERFSAQQFPDLHSELNLSSLELGDSALYFCASSVGSGDNEQFFGPGTRLTVL.

The chain joins TRBV18 to TRBJ1-3, with no clear D. Between the trimmed V and J ends, which lost 6 bases and 0 bases, there was a span of 12 bases. Germline V lookup: CDR1 KGHSH, CDR2 LQKENI. This CDR3 region has 15 residues. In nucleotides, the CDR3 is TGTGCCAGCTCCCAGGAGGGCGGCTCTGGAAACACCATATATTTT. It specifies CASSQEGGSGNTIYF.

This chain links TRBV7-9 with TRBJ2-7; 8 positions match TRBD1. CDR3 length: 14 residues. Unmatched junction bases numbered 5, after V lost 5 bases and J lost 2 bases. Germline V lookup: CDR1 SEHNR, CDR2 FQNEAQ (reference sequence). CDR3 region: CASSRQGLTYEQYF. The DNA for the CDR3 is TGTGCCAGCAGCCGACAGGGGCTAACCTACGAGCAGTACTTC.

The chain combines TRBV27 with TRBJ2-7, with 7 bases fitting TRBD1. From germline, CDR1 is MNHEY and CDR2 SMNVEV (reference sequence). V trimming: 8 bases; J trimming: 0 bases; junction bases outside the gene matches: 10. The CDR3 extends over 15 amino acids. The DNA for the CDR3 is TGTGCCAGCCACCCGACAGGGCGAAACTCCTACGAGCAGTACTTC. Protein sequence: CASHPTGRNSYEQYF.

The CDR3 sequence: CASSDQTPLYGYTF. The CDR3 DNA sequence: TGTGCCAGTAGTGATCAGACACCTCTTTATGGCTACACCTTC. This rearrangement joins TRBV19 to TRBJ1-2; D is unclear. Germline CDR1 reads LNHDA; CDR2 reads SQIVND (reference sequence). The CDR3 has 14 residues. V was trimmed by 5 bases and J by 5 bases, leaving 15 bases between them.

This clone has only one observation. This rearrangement joins TRBV18 to TRBJ1-3; D gene unclear. The CDR3 totals 16 residues. Trimming left V 2 bases short and J 1 base short, with 12 bases between. Looked up from germline, CDR1 is KGHSH and CDR2 is LQKENI. CDR3 nucleotides: TGTGCCAGCTCACCAGGAGGTACGCTGTCTGGAAACACCATATATTTT. It translates to CASSPGGTLSGNTIYF.

V is TRBV12-3 or TRBV12-4 and J is TRBJ2-4, with no clear D. Trimming stripped 6 bases from V and 0 bases from J, with 6 bases between. The CDR3 spans 13 residues. The DNA for the CDR3 is TGTGCCAGCAGAATCTCAGCCAAAAACATTCAGTACTTC. Its protein is CASRISAKNIQYF.

This clone was observed once. The chain combines TRBV5-1 with TRBJ2-1; D might be TRBD1 (6 bases). CDR3 length: 17 residues. Germline V gene data show CDR1 as SGHRS and CDR2 as YFSETQ. Trimming left V 0 bases short and J 4 bases short, with 17 bases between. The CDR3, as DNA: TGCGCCAGCAGCTTGGCGGGCGCAGGGCAGGGGTACAATGAGCAGTTCTTC. This sequence encodes CASSLAGAGQGYNEQFF.

The J gene is TRBJ2-1, the V gene TRBV11-3; D unclear. The germline V gene has CDR1 SGHNT and CDR2 YENEEA. The V and J ends lost 0 bases and 3 bases respectively, with 9 bases between them. This CDR3 contains 15 residues. The CDR3 DNA sequence: TGTGCCAGCAGCTTAGATAGCCAAAGCTACAATGAGCAGTTCTTC. Translating gives CASSLDSQSYNEQFF.

This chain uses TRBV7-2 with TRBJ1-1; TRBD1 is a possible D gene (5 bases). Trimming shortened V by 6 bases and J by 0 bases, and 11 bases separated the two germline ends. The CDR3 totals 14 residues. The germline CDR1 and CDR2 sequences are SGHTA and FQGNSA. Written as DNA, the CDR3 is TGTGCCAGCAGACCTCGGACATTGAACACTGAAGCTTTCTTT. Protein product: CASRPRTLNTEAFF.

The rearrangement links TRBV24-1 to TRBJ2-6; D is unclear. The CDR3 totals 15 residues. With 3 bases removed from V and 0 bases from J, the gap between germline ends came to 5 bases. Germline values: CDR1 KGHDR, CDR2 SFDVKD. The CDR3 nucleotides read TGTGCCACCAGTGATCCCCGCTCTGGGGCCAACGTCCTGACTTTC. Protein sequence: CATSDPRSGANVLTF.

As DNA, the CDR3 is TGTGCCAGCTCACTTAACCGGTTCCAAGAGACCCAGTACTTC. It specifies CASSLNRFQETQYF. V is TRBV18 and J is TRBJ2-5; D not certain. Deletions cut 4 bases from V and 1 base from J, with 10 bases between. The CDR3 covers 14 residues. From germline, CDR1 is KGHSH and CDR2 LQKENI. Full variable domain (remainder filled in from reference TRBV18 and TRBJ2-5): NAGVMQNPRHLVRRRGQEARLRCSPMKGHSHVYWYRQLPEEGLKFMVYLQKENIIDESGMPKERFSAEFPKEGPSILRIQQVVRGDSAAYFCASSLNRFQETQYFGPGTRLLVL.

This clone showed up just once. The V and J genes are TRBV5-1 and TRBJ2-7; 7 bases are a match to TRBD2. With V trimmed by 5 bases and J by 2 bases, 7 bases remained unmatched. Germline values: CDR1 SGHRS, CDR2 YFSETQ. This CDR3 is 14 amino acids long. CDR3 residues: CASSGEGGPYEQYF. Here the CDR3 DNA reads TGCGCCAGCAGTGGTGAGGGAGGGCCCTACGAGCAGTACTTC.

Comment on this clone: Sequence at one end of the junction differs from germline and may be a read error. V gene TRBV25-1 combines with J gene TRBJ2-7; perhaps TRBD1 as D (5 bases). The CDR3 extends over 10 amino acids. CDR1 MGHDK and CDR2 SYGVNS come from the germline V gene. The CDR3: CASSEWGRRF. In nucleotides, the CDR3 is TGTGCCAGCAGTGAATGGGGCAGGCGGTTC.

V gene TRBV5-1 combines with J gene TRBJ1-1, with TRBD1 identical over 9 bases. This CDR3 comprises 15 residues. The V gene's germline CDR1 is SGHRS and CDR2 YFSETQ. Trimming at V came to 4 bases and at J to 5 bases, leaving 9 bases not matched to a gene. The CDR3, as DNA: TGCGCCAGCAGCGATCCGGGACAGGGCTTGACTGAAGCTTTCTTT. This gives the protein CASSDPGQGLTEAFF.

V is TRBV2 and J is TRBJ2-7; 11 bases line up with TRBD1. Germline values: CDR1 SNHLY, CDR2 FYNNEI. This CDR3 has 13 amino acids. V lost 10 bases and J lost 4; bases outside the gene matches: 6. CDR3 nucleotides: TGTGCCATCGGGACAGGGGGAAGGTACGAGCAGTACTTC. Amino acids: CAIGTGGRYEQYF.

The V and J genes are TRBV2 and TRBJ1-2; TRBD1 matches 8 bases. V shed 0 bases, J shed 2 bases, and the junction held 11 bases outside the gene matches. The CDR3 is 18 residues long. CDR1 SNHLY and CDR2 FYNNEI come from the germline V gene. The CDR3 sequence is CASSEAVTGDIFNYGYTF. DNA of the CDR3: TGTGCCAGCAGTGAAGCGGTGACAGGGGACATATTCAACTATGGCTACACCTTC.

This clone came up once. The rearrangement links TRBV28 to TRBJ2-5; D possibly corresponds to TRBD1 (6 bases). Germline values: CDR1 MDHEN, CDR2 SYDVKM. The CDR3 is 13 amino acids. Trimming removed 6 bases from V and 1 base from J, with 9 bases in between. CDR3 sequence: CASRQGGQETQYF. The CDR3 DNA sequence: TGTGCCAGCAGACAGGGTGGCCAAGAGACCCAGTACTTC.

This clone was observed at least ten times. This chain joins TRBV11-2 and TRBJ2-7; 8 bases agree with TRBD1. Germline CDR1 is SGHAT and CDR2 is FQNNGV. CDR3 size: 17 residues. Trimming removed 1 base from V and 1 base from J; junction bases left unmatched: 9. CDR3 protein: CASSLGTGGPRSYEQYF. The CDR3 DNA reads as TGTGCCAGCAGCTTAGGTACAGGGGGTCCCAGGTCCTACGAGCAGTACTTC.

V is TRBV5-4 and J is TRBJ2-6; 11 positions match TRBD2. The CDR3 is made up of 18 amino acids. The germline V gene has CDR1 SGHNT and CDR2 YYREEE (reference sequence). CDR3 sequence (DNA): TGTGCTATTAGTAGGCCTAGCGGGGGGTACTCTGGGGCCAACGTCCTGACTTTC. Translating it yields CAISRPSGGYSGANVLTF.

The rearrangement joins TRBV5-4 to TRBJ2-5, with 9 positions matching TRBD2. Germline-derived CDR1 and CDR2 are SGHNT and YYREEE (reference sequence). CDR3 length equals 13 residues. With 4 bases clipped from V and 4 bases from J, the junction kept 2 bases outside the gene matches. The CDR3 DNA reads TGTGCCAGCAGCGTTAGCGGGGGAGAGACCCAGTACTTC. Its translation is CASSVSGGETQYF.

The rearrangement joins TRBV14 to TRBJ2-3; a weak D match, TRBD1 (6 bases). The CDR3 has 14 residues. V lost 4 bases and J lost 1, with 9 bases in between. CDR1 is SGHDN, CDR2 FVKESK, per germline. This chain's CDR3 is CASSRAGGTDTQYF. DNA of the CDR3: TGTGCCAGCAGCCGGGCAGGGGGCACAGATACGCAGTATTTT.

This chain uses TRBV29-1 with TRBJ1-6; D uncertain. Trimming shortened V by 7 bases and J by 10 bases, and 17 bases separated the two germline ends. There are 13 residues in the CDR3. Germline lookup yields CDR1 SQVTM and CDR2 ANQGSEA. The CDR3 sequence: CSGLDFSFSPLHF. The DNA for the CDR3 is TGCAGCGGCCTTGACTTTAGCTTCTCACCCCTCCACTTT.

V gene TRBV27 combines with J gene TRBJ2-3; 8 nucleotides match TRBD1. The CDR3 totals 16 residues. After removal of 4 bases from V and 0 bases from J, the junction contained 6 bases not matched to a gene. Germline loops: CDR1 MNHEY, CDR2 SMNVEV (reference sequence). The chain's CDR3 is CASSSRDRPSTDTQYF. CDR3 in DNA: TGTGCCAGCAGTTCCAGGGACAGGCCGAGCACAGATACGCAGTATTTT.